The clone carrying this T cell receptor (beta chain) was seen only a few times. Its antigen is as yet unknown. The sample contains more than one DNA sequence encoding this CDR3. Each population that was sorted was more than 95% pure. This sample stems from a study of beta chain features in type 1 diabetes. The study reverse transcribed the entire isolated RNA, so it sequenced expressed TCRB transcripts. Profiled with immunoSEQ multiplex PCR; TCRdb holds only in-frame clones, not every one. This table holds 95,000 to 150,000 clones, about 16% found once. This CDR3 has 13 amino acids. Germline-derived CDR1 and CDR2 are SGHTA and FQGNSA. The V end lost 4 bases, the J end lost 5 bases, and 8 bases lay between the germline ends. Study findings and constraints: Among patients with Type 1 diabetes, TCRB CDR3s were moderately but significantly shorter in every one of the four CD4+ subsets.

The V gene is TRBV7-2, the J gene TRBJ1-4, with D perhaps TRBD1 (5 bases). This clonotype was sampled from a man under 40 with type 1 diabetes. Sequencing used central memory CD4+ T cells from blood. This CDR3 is CASSSRGNEKLFF. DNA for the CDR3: TGTGCCAGCAGCTCACGGGGGAATGAAAAACTGTTTTTT.